This entry describes one T cell receptor (beta chain). Antigen unknown. Vbeta (60) and Jbeta (13) primers were used in the PCR. Sequencing used immunoSEQ multiplex PCR; TCRdb keeps in-frame clones, though not all of them. Seen here are some 150,000 clones, over 60% observed once, and the top ten hold around 1.6%. This sample was taken from a study of cytomegalovirus exposure and HLA in healthy donors. With 2 bases clipped from V and 6 bases from J, the junction kept 12 bases outside the gene matches. This CDR3 has 17 amino acids. Germline CDR1 reads SGHAT; CDR2 reads FQNNGV. Overall study results and limits: Presence/absence analyses assumed roughly uniform sequencing depth across donors, which may not hold. In a later analysis, across HLA loci, associated TCR counts were highest for DRB1, lowest for HLA-C. A later analysis linked a missense variant in DCLRE1C to the trimming of TCR beta V and J genes.

This TCR came from a woman aged 30 to 39 in good health and CMV-seronegative. The sample was PBMCs. This chain links TRBV11-2 with TRBJ2-2; TRBD1 matches at 7 bases. CDR3 in DNA: TGTGCCAGCAGCTTATCTTCCGGTGTCAGGGGGTCCGGGGAGCTGTTTTTT. This codes for CASSLSSGVRGSGELFF.